The clone carrying this TCR beta chain has only a few counts. Its antigen remains unknown. In TCRdb, the RT-PCR reads were re-called with MiXCR into one record per CDR3 protein. The table includes hundreds of thousands of distinct CDR3 sequences, 6% to 9% detected once. The data derive from a study of response to subunit inactivated influenza vaccine. Notes on the study in general: There was a suggestion from the authors that each seasonal influenza vaccination recruits few new T cells.

This CDR3 is built from 11 residues. V lost 6 bases and J lost 6, with 6 bases in between. Per the germline V gene, CDR1 is MNHEY and CDR2 is SVGEGT. The specimen was PBMCs from blood, collected roughly 24 months after vaccination. This clonotype was sampled from a man in his fifties or sixties who received an inactivated influenza vaccine. The chain carries TRBV6-2 or TRBV6-3 and TRBJ2-1; D is undetermined. The CDR3 sequence is CASSQINEQFF. CDR3 in DNA: TGTGCCAGCAGCCAGATCAATGAGCAGTTCTTC.